This T cell receptor (beta chain) was recorded in a study of cytomegalovirus exposure and HLA in healthy donors. Turning to the study itself: Previous work identified roughly 120 million unique TCR beta sequences from some 170 million T cells. Study-level results: V- and J-gene trimming of TCR beta was linked (in a later analysis) to a missense DCLRE1C variant. Most TCR sequences were rare, but some public TCRs occurred in many donors.

The PCR ran on 60 Vbeta and 13 Jbeta primers. Assay used: immunoSEQ multiplex PCR; TCRdb lists only in-frame clones, some missing. The sample holds over 150,000 clones, roughly 75% seen once. To note about this clone: Its antigen is unknown.

The CDR3 is 11 amino acids. The germline V gene encodes CDR1 SNHLY and CDR2 FYNNEI. V lost 7 bases, J lost 2 bases, and 5 bases lay in between. V is TRBV2 and J is TRBJ2-5; D is perhaps TRBD1 (5 bases). The sequenced sample was PBMCs. The TCR sequence derives from a woman aged 50 to 60 in good health and CMV-seropositive. CDR3 loop: CASTGQETQYF. The CDR3 nucleotides read TGTGCCAGCACAGGGCAAGAGACCCAGTACTTC.